This T cell receptor (beta chain) stems from a study of chemoradiotherapy in HPV16-positive cancers. Study results and limitations: HPV-responsive T-cell expansion during chemoradiotherapy was linked to improved recurrence-free survival in HPV16-positive patients. During treatment, candidate HPV-specific clones and E7-related motifs expanded in tumor. Only a couple of HPV16-positive patients supplied the functional HPV-specificity definition.

CDR1 is SGHNT, CDR2 YYREEE, per germline (reference sequence). The CDR3 contains 14 residues. After removal of 4 bases from V and 6 bases from J, the junction contained 8 bases not matched to a gene. Regarding this clone: Antigen specificity is unknown.

Over chemoradiotherapy, repertoires were sampled more than once. Sequencing was performed with immunoSEQ multiplex PCR; in TCRdb, only in-frame clones are kept and a portion is missing. The sample carries about 17,000 clones, 85% to 95% recorded once. Sequencing was performed on blood, taken from a patient who underwent chemoradiotherapy. The chain employs TRBV5-4 and TRBJ2-3; TRBD1 matches 7 bases. This receptor was identified in a human donor with HPV-associated anogenital cancer. The CDR3 nucleotides are TGTGCCAGCAGCGGCGGACAGGCGAGGGATACGCAGTATTTT. It codes for CASSGGQARDTQYF.